This is a list of T cell receptor beta chains from one sample in a study of Tregs in tolerant kidney transplant recipients. TCRdb's table, derived via immunoSEQ multiplex PCR, lists solely in-frame clones and lacks some. The sample has about 110,000 clones, nearly 90% seen once. This material consisted of CD4+ T cells from blood, taken before the transplant. The receptors here all came from a human donor who received a combined kidney and bone marrow transplant. Both conserved end residues are part of each CDR3. Fields, in order: CDR3 DNA, CDR3 protein, V gene, D gene, clone size, J gene. A D gene is named only where the DNA matches it firmly. Not every row has a clone size; where given, it reads once, few, many or a size class.

TGTGCCAGCAGTCCCTCCTTAATGACTAGCGGTTGGGAAGAGACCCAGTACTTC	CASSPSLMTSGWEETQYF	TRBV2	TRBD2	NA	TRBJ2-5
TGCGCCAGCAGCCAAGTCGAAGTCGGGTCCTATAGCAATCAGCCCCAGCATTTT	CASSQVEVGSYSNQPQHF	TRBV4-1	NA	NA	TRBJ1-5
TGTGCCAGTAGTATGCAGGGCTCGGAGACCCAGTACTTC	CASSMQGSETQYF	TRBV19	NA	once	TRBJ2-5
TGTGCCACCAGCAGAGGATGGGGGGGCAGGAGCAATCAGCCCCAGCATTTT	CATSRGWGGRSNQPQHF	TRBV15	NA	NA	TRBJ1-5
TGTGCCACCAGCAGAGATCGCCTAGCGGGAACCGGGGAGCTGTTTTTT	CATSRDRLAGTGELFF	TRBV15	TRBD2	NA	TRBJ2-2
TGTGCCACCAGCAGAGGCCCGCGAGAGACCCAGTACTTC	CATSRGPRETQYF	TRBV15	NA	NA	TRBJ2-5
TGTGCCAGCAGCTCGGCTAGCGGGGGAGGAGAGACCCAGTACTTC	CASSSASGGGETQYF	TRBV5-4	TRBD2	NA	TRBJ2-5
TGTGCCAGCTCACCGACTAGCAACGAGCAGTACTTC	CASSPTSNEQYF	TRBV18	TRBD2	NA	TRBJ2-7
TGTGCCAGCAGCCCGGGGGGGCAAAAGGAGGGCGCCCAGCATTTT	CASSPGGQKEGAQHF	TRBV9	NA	NA	TRBJ1-5
TGTGCCAGCAGTTACTCGAGTCCGGGGGAGCAGTACTTC	CASSYSSPGEQYF	TRBV6-6	NA	NA	TRBJ2-7
TGTGCCAGCAGCTTAACAGGGAAGCATTCACCCCTCCACTTT	CASSLTGKHSPLHF	TRBV7-9	NA	few	TRBJ1-6
TGTGCCAGCAGACCCCGGACAGGTAGAACCTACGAGCAGTACTTC	CASRPRTGRTYEQYF	TRBV2	TRBD1	NA	TRBJ2-7
TGTGCCAGCACCCCGGGACACTTGGGGCAAGAGACCCAGTACTTC	CASTPGHLGQETQYF	TRBV27	NA	NA	TRBJ2-5
TGTGCCAGCGATAAGGGGGAGCCTAATGAAAAACTGTTTTTT	CASDKGEPNEKLFF	TRBV7-9	NA	NA	TRBJ1-4
TGCGCCAGCAGCTTGGGGGCCTACCAAGAGACCCAGTACTTC	CASSLGAYQETQYF	TRBV5-1	NA	NA	TRBJ2-5
TGCGCCAGCAGCTTGGCTCTTAGCGGGGGGGCGACCGAGCAGTACTTC	CASSLALSGGATEQYF	TRBV5-1	TRBD2	NA	TRBJ2-7
TGTGCCAGCAGTTTCGGGGGGGGTTCTAATGAAAAACTGTTTTTT	CASSFGGGSNEKLFF	TRBV28	NA	NA	TRBJ1-4
TGTGCCAGCAGCAGCCAGGGGGAAGCTTTCTTT	CASSSQGEAFF	TRBV5-4	NA	NA	TRBJ1-1
TGCGCCAGCAGTGAGTCGGAGCGGGGGGACAATGAGCAGTTCTTC	CASSESERGDNEQFF	TRBV10-1	TRBD2	NA	TRBJ2-1
TGCAGCGTCGGTACAGGGGGTGGCGAAAAACTGTTTTTT	CSVGTGGGEKLFF	TRBV29-1	TRBD1	NA	TRBJ1-4
TGTGCCAGCAGCTTAGGGAGGGACAGAGGATATCAGCCCCAGCATTTT	CASSLGRDRGYQPQHF	TRBV7-2	TRBD1	NA	TRBJ1-5
TGTGCCAGCAGCCCGGGAAGACACACAGATACGCAGTATTTT	CASSPGRHTDTQYF	TRBV27	NA	NA	TRBJ2-3
TGTGCCACCAGCAGTTATACAGGGGGCACTGAAGCTTTCTTT	CATSSYTGGTEAFF	TRBV15	TRBD1	NA	TRBJ1-1
TGCGCCAGCAGCCAGGGGGGGAACACTGAAGCTTTCTTT	CASSQGGNTEAFF	TRBV5-1	TRBD1	NA	TRBJ1-1
TGTGCCAGCAAGTCGGACGGGGGAACAGATACGCAGTATTTT	CASKSDGGTDTQYF	TRBV2	NA	NA	TRBJ2-3
TGTGCCAGCAGCCAAGATCTTTCAGGGCATGGCTACACCTTC	CASSQDLSGHGYTF	TRBV14	NA	NA	TRBJ1-2
TGCGCCAGCAGCTTAGGGGGTAGCGGGGGCTACACCTTC	CASSLGGSGGYTF	TRBV5-1	NA	NA	TRBJ1-2
TGTGCCAGCAGTGACGGGACTAGGGGCGAGGAGCAGTTCTTC	CASSDGTRGEEQFF	TRBV6-4	TRBD2	once	TRBJ2-1
TGCAGCGCCCGTTCCGGACAACGACCCGAAGCTTTCTTT	CSARSGQRPEAFF	TRBV29-1	NA	NA	TRBJ1-1
TGTGCCAGCAGCGTAAGGAGCGGGGTGATCGGAGATACGCAGTATTTT	CASSVRSGVIGDTQYF	TRBV9	TRBD2	NA	TRBJ2-3
TGCACGATGACCCGGGAGGTCTACAATGAGCAGTTCTTC	CTMTREVYNEQFF	TRBV29-1	TRBD2	NA	TRBJ2-1
TGTGCCACCCATCCGGGGGGGTTAACCTACGAGCAGTACTTC	CATHPGGLTYEQYF	TRBV6-1	TRBD2	NA	TRBJ2-7
TGTGCCAGCAGTCGGCCGGGACAGGGGAATTACGAGCAGTACTTC	CASSRPGQGNYEQYF	TRBV6-5	TRBD1	NA	TRBJ2-7
TGTGCCAGCTCACCATTTTTTGCAGGGGGCCAGGGAGAGACCCAGTACTTC	CASSPFFAGGQGETQYF	TRBV18	TRBD1	NA	TRBJ2-5
TGCAGCGTCACACCACGCCCAGAGACCCAGTACTTC	CSVTPRPETQYF	TRBV29-1	NA	NA	TRBJ2-5
TGTGCCAGCAGTGCCCAACTAGCTTCTTCCTACAATGAGCAGTTCTTC	CASSAQLASSYNEQFF	TRBV6-1	NA	NA	TRBJ2-1
TGTGCCAGCAGGACAGGGGAGGCTGGCTACACCTTC	CASRTGEAGYTF	TRBV6-5	TRBD1	NA	TRBJ1-2
TGTGCCAGCAGCACCGACAGGGATACGCAGTATTTT	CASSTDRDTQYF	TRBV7-9	NA	NA	TRBJ2-3
TGTGCCAGCTCACCAACGGGTGTGAACACTGAAGCTTTCTTT	CASSPTGVNTEAFF	TRBV18	NA	NA	TRBJ1-1
TGCGCCAGCAGCTTGAGCGGGCCCAAAAACACTGAAGCTTTCTTT	CASSLSGPKNTEAFF	TRBV5-1	NA	NA	TRBJ1-1
TGTGCCAGCAGCTTGGGGGCGAAAGACACCTTC	CASSLGAKDTF	TRBV5-4	NA	NA	TRBJ1-2
TGTGCCAGTAGGAAAGCGGGAGGGCCCTACAATGAGCAGTTCTTC	CASRKAGGPYNEQFF	TRBV19	TRBD2	NA	TRBJ2-1